Below, 9 T cell receptor beta chains from the same sample are listed, as sequenced in a study of T-cell memory formation after mild COVID-19. A single record per CDR3 protein comes from TCRdb applying MiXCR to the 5' RACE reads. The data contain around 370,000 distinct CDR3 sequences, roughly 20% of them singletons. Sequences were obtained from PBMCs or a T cell subset sorted from them (not recorded which). The receptors here all came from an adult woman who had mild COVID-19 (a few samples of this study predate the infection). Cell type and time point are not known.

V usage is TRBV28 and J usage is TRBJ2-5, with TRBD1 matching 8 bases. V was clipped by 6 bases and J by 3 bases; unmatched bases: 3. The germline V gene encodes CDR1 MDHEN and CDR2 SYDVKM. This CDR3 is 13 amino acids long. The CDR3, as DNA: TGTGCCAGCAGGCCGACAGGGGAAGAGACCCAGTACTTC. It yields the protein CASRPTGEETQYF.

The V gene is TRBV29-1, the J gene TRBJ2-2, with TRBD1 matching over 7 bases. Germline-derived CDR1 and CDR2 are SQVTM and ANQGSEA. The CDR3 sequence is 15 residues long. V shed 3 bases, J shed 0 bases, and the junction held 4 bases outside the gene matches. The CDR3 loop reads CSVEETGSNTGELFF. Written as DNA, the CDR3 is TGCAGCGTTGAGGAGACAGGGTCGAACACCGGGGAGCTGTTTTTT.

This sequence joins TRBV9 and TRBJ2-3; 12 positions match TRBD2. CDR1 SGDLS and CDR2 YYNGEE come from the germline V gene. This CDR3 is built from 18 residues. V lost 7 bases to trimming and J lost 6 bases; unmatched junction nucleotides: 18. CDR3 protein: CASPKPPSGGEDGDTQYF. The CDR3 DNA reads as TGTGCCAGCCCTAAACCCCCTAGCGGGGGGGAGGATGGGGATACGCAGTATTTT. Supplemented by reference TRBV9 and TRBJ2-3, the full variable domain reads DSGVTQTPKHLITATGQRVTLRCSPRSGDLSVYWYQQSLDQGLQFLIQYYNGEERAKGNILERFSAQQFPDLHSELNLSSLELGDSALYFCASPKPPSGGEDGDTQYFGPGTRLTVL.

The rearrangement uses TRBV10-3 and TRBJ2-2, with unresolved D. Trimming took 3 bases from V and 3 from J, leaving 5 bases between them. From germline, CDR1 is ENHRY and CDR2 SYGVKD. The CDR3 sequence is 13 residues long. This CDR3 is CAISDVDTGELFF. In nucleotides, the CDR3 is TGTGCCATCAGTGATGTTGACACCGGGGAGCTGTTTTTT.

The chain employs TRBV12-3 or TRBV12-4 and TRBJ1-1; perhaps TRBD1 as D (6 bases). The CDR3 spans 12 residues. Trimming stripped 5 bases from V and 7 bases from J, with 11 bases between. The CDR3 sequence: CASSVRDIEAFF. The CDR3 DNA reads as TGTGCCAGCAGTGTCCGGGACATTGAAGCTTTCTTT.

This sequence joins TRBV20-1 and TRBJ1-2; no reliable D call. CDR3 length equals 10 residues. V lost 6 bases, J lost 6 bases, and 8 bases lay in between. Germline V gene lookup returns CDR1 DFQATT and CDR2 SNEGSKA (reference sequence). This chain's CDR3 is CSARNHGYTF. The CDR3 DNA sequence: TGCAGTGCGAGAAACCATGGCTACACCTTC.

The CDR3 region is CASSSSPVRENYNEQFF. The CDR3 coding sequence is TGTGCCAGCAGCTCATCACCCGTTCGGGAGAACTACAATGAGCAGTTCTTC. The rearrangement links TRBV7-3 to TRBJ2-1; tentatively, D is TRBD2 (6 bases). Germline V CDR1 and CDR2: SGHTA, FQGTGA. This CDR3 is 17 amino acids long. Trimming removed 4 bases from V and 3 bases from J, with 19 bases in between.

V gene TRBV30 combines with J gene TRBJ1-1; D ambiguous. Germline-derived CDR1 and CDR2 are GTSNPN and SVGIG (reference sequence). The CDR3 is made up of 13 amino acids. The germline V and J ends were trimmed by 2 bases and 6 bases, with 13 bases remaining between them. The CDR3 here is CAWSRRAGAEAFF. CDR3 bases: TGTGCCTGGAGTAGGAGGGCAGGCGCTGAAGCTTTCTTT. Drawing the rest from reference TRBV30 and TRBJ1-1, the complete variable domain is SQTIHQWPATLVQPVGSPLSLECTVEGTSNPNLYWYRQAAGRGLQLLFYSVGIGQISSEVPQNLSASRPQDRQFILSSKKLLLSDSGFYLCAWSRRAGAEAFFGQGTRLTVV.

This clonotype came up a few times. The V call is TRBV15, the J call TRBJ2-7; no definite D call. The CDR3 has 8 amino acids. The V gene lost 11 bases and the J gene lost 6 bases, with 5 bases spanning the gap. The V gene's germline CDR1 is LNHNV and CDR2 YYDKDF (reference sequence). The DNA of the CDR3 is TGTGCCCCCTCCGAGCAGTACTTC. Protein: CAPSEQYF.